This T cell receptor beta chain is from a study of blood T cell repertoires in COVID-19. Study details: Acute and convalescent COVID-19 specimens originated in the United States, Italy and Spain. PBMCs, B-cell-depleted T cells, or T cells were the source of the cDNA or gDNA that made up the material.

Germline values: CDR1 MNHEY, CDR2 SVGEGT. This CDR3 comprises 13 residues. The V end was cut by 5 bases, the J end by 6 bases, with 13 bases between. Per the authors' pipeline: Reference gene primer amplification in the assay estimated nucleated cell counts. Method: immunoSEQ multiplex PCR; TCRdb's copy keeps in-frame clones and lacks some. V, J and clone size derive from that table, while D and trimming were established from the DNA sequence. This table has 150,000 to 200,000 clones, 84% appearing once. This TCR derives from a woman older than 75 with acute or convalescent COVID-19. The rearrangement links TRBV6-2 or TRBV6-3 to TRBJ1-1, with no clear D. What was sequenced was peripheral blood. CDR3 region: CASSDGYIAEAFF. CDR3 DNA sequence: TGTGCCAGCAGTGACGGGTATATCGCTGAAGCTTTCTTT.